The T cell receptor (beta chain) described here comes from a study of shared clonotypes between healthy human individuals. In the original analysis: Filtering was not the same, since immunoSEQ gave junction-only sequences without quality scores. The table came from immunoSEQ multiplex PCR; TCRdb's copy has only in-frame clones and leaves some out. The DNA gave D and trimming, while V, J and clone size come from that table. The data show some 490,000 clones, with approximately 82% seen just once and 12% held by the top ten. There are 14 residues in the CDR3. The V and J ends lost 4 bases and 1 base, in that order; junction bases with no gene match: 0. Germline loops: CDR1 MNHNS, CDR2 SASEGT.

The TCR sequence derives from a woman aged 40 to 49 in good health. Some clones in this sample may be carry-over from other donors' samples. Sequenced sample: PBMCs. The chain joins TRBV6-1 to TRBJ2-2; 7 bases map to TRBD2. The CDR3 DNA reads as TGTGCCAGCAGTGTAGCGGGGAACACCGGGGAGCTGTTTTTT. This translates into CASSVAGNTGELFF.